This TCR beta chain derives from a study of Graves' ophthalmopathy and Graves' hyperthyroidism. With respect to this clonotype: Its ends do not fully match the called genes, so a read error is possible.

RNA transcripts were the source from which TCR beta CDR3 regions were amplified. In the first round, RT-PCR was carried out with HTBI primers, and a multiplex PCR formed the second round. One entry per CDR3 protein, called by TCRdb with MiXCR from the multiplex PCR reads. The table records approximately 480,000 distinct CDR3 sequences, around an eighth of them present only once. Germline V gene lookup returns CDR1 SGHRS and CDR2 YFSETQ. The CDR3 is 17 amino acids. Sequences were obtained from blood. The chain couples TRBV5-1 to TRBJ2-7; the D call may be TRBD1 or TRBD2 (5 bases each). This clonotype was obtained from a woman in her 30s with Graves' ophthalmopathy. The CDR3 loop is CASSLEPSTGTGYGQYF. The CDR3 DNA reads TGCGCCAGCAGCTTGGAGCCATCTACCGGGACGGGGTACGGGCAGTACTTC.